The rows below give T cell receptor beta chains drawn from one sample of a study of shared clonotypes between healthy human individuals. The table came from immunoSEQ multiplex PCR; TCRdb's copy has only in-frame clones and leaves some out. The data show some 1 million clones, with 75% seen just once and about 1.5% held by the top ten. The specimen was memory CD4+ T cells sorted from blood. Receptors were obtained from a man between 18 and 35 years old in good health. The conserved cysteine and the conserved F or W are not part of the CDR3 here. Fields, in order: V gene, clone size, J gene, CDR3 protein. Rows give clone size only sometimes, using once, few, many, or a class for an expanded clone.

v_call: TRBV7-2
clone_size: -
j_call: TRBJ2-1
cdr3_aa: ASSTRWGYGIPNEQF

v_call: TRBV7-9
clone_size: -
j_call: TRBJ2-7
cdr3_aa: ASSKWLAGQKGSVQY

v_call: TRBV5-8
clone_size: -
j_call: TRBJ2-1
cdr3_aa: ASSLFRGEQF

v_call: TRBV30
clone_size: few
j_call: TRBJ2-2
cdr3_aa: AWPLWNTGELF

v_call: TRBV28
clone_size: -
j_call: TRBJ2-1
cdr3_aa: ASSFGGGGEQF

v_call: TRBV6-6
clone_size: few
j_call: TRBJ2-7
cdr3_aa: ASSDPGQHTRRY

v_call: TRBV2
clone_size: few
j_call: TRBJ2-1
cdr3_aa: ASLEAGGIYNEQF

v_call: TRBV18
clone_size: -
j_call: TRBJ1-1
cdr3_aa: ASSPIQENTEAF

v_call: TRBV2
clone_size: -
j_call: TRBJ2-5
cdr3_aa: ASSADRATQETQY

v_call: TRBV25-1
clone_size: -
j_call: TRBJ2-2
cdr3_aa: ASTRQGNTGELF

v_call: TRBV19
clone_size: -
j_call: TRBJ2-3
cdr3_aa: ASSTQGPDTQY

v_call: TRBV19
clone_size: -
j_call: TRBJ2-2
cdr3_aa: ASKTNRVDTGELF

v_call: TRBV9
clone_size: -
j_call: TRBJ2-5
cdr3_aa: ASSPAHREETQY

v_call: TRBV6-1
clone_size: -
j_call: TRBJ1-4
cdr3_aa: ASSGPTLTNEKLF

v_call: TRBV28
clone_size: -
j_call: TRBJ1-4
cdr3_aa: ASTTAGTTNEKLF

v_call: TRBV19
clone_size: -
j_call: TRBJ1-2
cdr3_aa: ASSGVSIIYGYT

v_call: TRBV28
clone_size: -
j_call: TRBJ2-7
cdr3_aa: ASTTDREGSYEQY

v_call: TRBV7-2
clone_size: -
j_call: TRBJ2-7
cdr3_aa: ASSVQGVGFYEQY

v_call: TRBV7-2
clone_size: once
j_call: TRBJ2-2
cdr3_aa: ASSLAGTGGIGELF

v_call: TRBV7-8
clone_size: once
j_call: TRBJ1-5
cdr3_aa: ASSFAASNQPQH

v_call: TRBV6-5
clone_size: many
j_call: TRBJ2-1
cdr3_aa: ASSSPSGGFGNEQF

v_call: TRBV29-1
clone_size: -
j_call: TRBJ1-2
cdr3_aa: SVEQSTYGYT

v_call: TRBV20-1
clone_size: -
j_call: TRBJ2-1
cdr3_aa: SAYGPGVQF

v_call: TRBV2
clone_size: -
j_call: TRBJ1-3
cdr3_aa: ASSADPSGNTIY

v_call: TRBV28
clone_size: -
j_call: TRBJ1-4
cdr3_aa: ASSLYPARENEKLF

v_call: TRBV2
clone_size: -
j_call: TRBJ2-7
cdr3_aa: ASRLASYEQY

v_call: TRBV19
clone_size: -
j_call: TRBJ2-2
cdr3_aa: ASSISGVNTGELF

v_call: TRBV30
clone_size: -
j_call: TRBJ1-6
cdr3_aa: ASTSLSSYNSPLH

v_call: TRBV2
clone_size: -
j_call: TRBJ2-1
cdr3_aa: ASSENGGEQF

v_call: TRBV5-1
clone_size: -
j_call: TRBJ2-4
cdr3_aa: ASSFGRTGQNIQY

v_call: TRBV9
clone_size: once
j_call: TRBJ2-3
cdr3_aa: ASSVEGREIDTQY

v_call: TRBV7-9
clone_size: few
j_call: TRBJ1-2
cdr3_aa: ASSFPELPRYT

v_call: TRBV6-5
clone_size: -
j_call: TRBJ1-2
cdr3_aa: ASSSLTGTFNYGYT

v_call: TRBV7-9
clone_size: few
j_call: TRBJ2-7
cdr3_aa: ASSFTFYEQY

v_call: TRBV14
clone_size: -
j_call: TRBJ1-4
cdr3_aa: ASSQVTKRGEKLF

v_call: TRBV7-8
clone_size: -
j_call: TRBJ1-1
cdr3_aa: ASSQWGRNTEAF

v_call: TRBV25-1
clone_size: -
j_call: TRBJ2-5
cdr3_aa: ASSELTSGYQETQY

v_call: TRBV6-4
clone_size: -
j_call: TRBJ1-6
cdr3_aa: ASRGQGGNSPLH

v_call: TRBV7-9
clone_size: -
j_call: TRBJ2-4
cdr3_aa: ASSLEGQGGPKNIQY

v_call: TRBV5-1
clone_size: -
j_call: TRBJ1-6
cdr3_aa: ASSLDGTGTYSSPLH

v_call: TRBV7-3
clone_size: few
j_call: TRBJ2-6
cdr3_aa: ASSLRADASGANVLT

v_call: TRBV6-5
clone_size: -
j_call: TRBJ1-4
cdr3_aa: ASSIQGPEKLF

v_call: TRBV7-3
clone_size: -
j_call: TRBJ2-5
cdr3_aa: ASSQMAQETQY

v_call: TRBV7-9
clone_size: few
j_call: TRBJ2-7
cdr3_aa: ASSLEYSYRPYEQY

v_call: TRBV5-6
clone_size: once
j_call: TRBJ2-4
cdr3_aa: ASSALRSGDIQY

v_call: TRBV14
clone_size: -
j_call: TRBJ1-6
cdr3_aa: ASSVVPLGISPLH

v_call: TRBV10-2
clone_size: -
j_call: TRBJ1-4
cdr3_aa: ASSGARGGEKLF

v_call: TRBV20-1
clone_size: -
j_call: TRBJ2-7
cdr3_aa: SARDPPEQY

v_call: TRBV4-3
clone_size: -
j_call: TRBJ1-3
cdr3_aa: ASSQDLVGSGNTIY

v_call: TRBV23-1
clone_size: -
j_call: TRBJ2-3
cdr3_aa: ASSRIAGESTDTQY

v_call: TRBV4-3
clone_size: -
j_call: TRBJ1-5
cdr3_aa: ASSQDLGSFNQPQH